Presented here are 22 T cell receptor beta chains from one specimen sequenced in a study of T cell repertoires in cytomegalovirus infection. TCRdb independently ran MiXCR on the reads; one entry per CDR3 protein. The table lists roughly 180,000 distinct CDR3 sequences, roughly 17% of them singletons. The specimen was CD8+ T cells from PBMCs. The receptors were sampled from a human donor in good health (CMV status not recorded). Some clones in this sample may be carry-over from other donors' samples.

V gene TRBV28 combines with J gene TRBJ2-7; TRBD1 matches 7 bases. Looked up from germline, CDR1 is MDHEN and CDR2 is SYDVKM. The V gene end was trimmed by 3 bases and the J gene end by 0 bases; junction bases not matched to a gene: 11. CDR3 length: 17 residues. CDR3: CASSLAYQWTGSYEQYF. As DNA, the CDR3 is TGTGCCAGCAGTTTGGCTTACCAATGGACAGGCTCCTACGAGCAGTACTTC.

This chain links TRBV28 with TRBJ1-2; the D gene is possibly TRBD1 (5 bases). Germline V lookup: CDR1 MDHEN, CDR2 SYDVKM. Trimming removed 5 bases from V and 5 bases from J, with 15 bases in between. This CDR3 spans 14 amino acids. The CDR3 nucleotides are TGTGCCAGCAGTCCACCAGGGTTGGAGTATGGCTACACCTTC. This gives the protein CASSPPGLEYGYTF.

The table lists this clonotype with a few counts. The chain has TRBV4-1 and TRBJ1-1; a weak D match, TRBD1 (6 bases). The CDR3 spans 15 residues. Trimming cost V 0 bases and J 4 bases, with 12 bases left between them. Germline lookup yields CDR1 MGHRA and CDR2 YSYEKL. DNA for the CDR3: TGCGCCAGCAGCCAAGATCCCGGGGGGCGCACTGAAGCTTTCTTT. Residues: CASSQDPGGRTEAFF.

The J gene is TRBJ1-2, the V gene TRBV20-1, with D perhaps matching TRBD1 (6 bases). The length of the CDR3 is 13 residues. V gave up 8 bases and J gave up 1 base, with 14 bases separating them. Germline CDR1 DFQATT, CDR2 SNEGSKA (reference sequence). CDR3 residues: CSTRDILNYGYTF. CDR3 in DNA: TGCAGTACCCGGGACATCCTTAACTATGGCTACACCTTC.

This clonotype was seen more than once but under ten times. V gene TRBV7-9 combines with J gene TRBJ2-1; D is unresolved. The germline V gene has CDR1 SEHNR and CDR2 FQNEAQ (reference sequence). The CDR3 covers 14 residues. Trimming removed 6 bases at V and 6 bases at J, with 15 bases between. CDR3 protein: CASRPKVGSNEQFF. DNA of the CDR3: TGTGCCAGCAGGCCCAAAGTAGGGTCCAATGAGCAGTTCTTC.

This clonotype was counted a few times. The rearrangement links TRBV7-8 to TRBJ2-4; maybe TRBD1 (5 bases). Germline CDR1 reads SGHVS; CDR2 reads FQNEAQ. V lost 4 bases, J lost 5 bases, and 15 bases lay in between. The CDR3 is 15 amino acids. The CDR3 DNA follows: TGTGCCAGCAGCTCCGGATTTGTAGGGGAAAACATTCAGTACTTC. Its protein is CASSSGFVGENIQYF.

This clonotype was seen more than once but under ten times. The chain joins TRBV4-1 to TRBJ2-7; no definite D call. This CDR3 contains 11 residues. The V end was cut by 0 bases, the J end by 7 bases, with 4 bases between. Germline CDR1 MGHRA, CDR2 YSYEKL. The CDR3 coding sequence is TGCGCCAGCAGCCAAGACCTAGAGCAGTACTTC. It specifies CASSQDLEQYF.

This clonotype was seen more than once but under ten times. The rearrangement uses TRBV6-2 or TRBV6-3 and TRBJ2-1; D possibly corresponds to TRBD2 (5 bases). This CDR3 has 14 amino acids. Trimming stripped 5 bases from V and 4 bases from J, with 12 bases between. CDR1 and CDR2 (germline): MNHEY, SVGEGT. The CDR3: CASSNGLTYNEQFF. The CDR3 nucleotides are TGTGCCAGCAGTAACGGACTGACTTACAATGAGCAGTTCTTC.

This sequence joins TRBV7-2 and TRBJ1-5; TRBD1 matches 8 bases. With V trimmed by 1 base and J by 5 bases, 7 bases remained unmatched. This CDR3 comprises 16 residues. Germline V gene lookup returns CDR1 SGHTA and CDR2 FQGNSA. CDR3 residues: CASSLGDRRLDQPQHF. CDR3 coding DNA: TGTGCCAGCAGCTTAGGGGACAGGAGGCTCGATCAGCCCCAGCATTTT.

The chain employs TRBV6-6 and TRBJ2-1; TRBD2 might be the D (7 bases). Germline V gene lookup returns CDR1 MNHNY and CDR2 SVGAGI (reference sequence). The CDR3 is made up of 15 amino acids. The V and J ends lost 0 bases and 2 bases respectively, with 8 bases between them. CDR3 bases: TGTGCCAGCAGTTACTCGGGGGGGCCCTACAATGAGCAGTTCTTC. Translating it yields CASSYSGGPYNEQFF.

The chain carries TRBV7-9 and TRBJ1-1; no firm D call. This CDR3 has 15 amino acids. V shed 2 bases and J shed 4 bases, with 14 bases lying between them. From germline, CDR1 is SEHNR and CDR2 FQNEAQ (reference sequence). The CDR3 nucleotides are TGTGCCAGCAGCTTATGGACCGAGGGAGGCACTGAAGCTTTCTTT. It encodes CASSLWTEGGTEAFF.

The V gene is TRBV6-2 or TRBV6-3, the J gene TRBJ1-5; the match to TRBD1 covers 9 bases. This CDR3 region has 14 residues. The trim removed 5 bases at V and 6 bases at J, leaving 5 bases unmatched. CDR1 MNHEY and CDR2 SVGEGT come from the germline V gene. The CDR3 spells CASSPDRGGQPQHF. The CDR3 bases are TGTGCCAGCAGTCCCGACAGGGGGGGTCAGCCCCAGCATTTT.

This chain joins TRBV28 and TRBJ1-6; D remains ambiguous. Trimming shortened V by 6 bases and J by 0 bases, and 12 bases separated the two germline ends. This CDR3 comprises 16 residues. The germline gives CDR1 MDHEN, CDR2 SYDVKM. The CDR3 sequence is CASRDYQSSYNSPLHF. The CDR3 DNA sequence: TGTGCCAGCAGGGACTACCAGAGCTCCTATAATTCACCCCTCCACTTT.

This clonotype was recorded a few times. The chain links TRBV12-3 or TRBV12-4 to TRBJ2-7; the D gene is possibly TRBD1 (6 bases). V lost 6 bases and J 5 bases, leaving 11 bases between the germline ends. The CDR3 is 12 amino acids. The CDR3 region is CASSGQFDEQYF. The DNA for the CDR3 is TGTGCCAGCAGCGGACAGTTCGACGAGCAGTACTTC.

This clonotype was detected a few times. The chain combines TRBV20-1 with TRBJ2-5; possible D gene TRBD2, 6 bases. This CDR3 has 15 amino acids. Germline CDR1 and CDR2: DFQATT and SNEGSKA (reference sequence). V gave up 3 bases and J gave up 1 base, with 15 bases separating them. CDR3 sequence reads: CSARGPGLLQETQYF. The CDR3, as DNA: TGCAGTGCTAGGGGCCCGGGACTCCTCCAAGAGACCCAGTACTTC.

A few counts support this clonotype. V gene TRBV7-6 combines with J gene TRBJ2-7; TRBD2 matches 9 bases. V was clipped by 9 bases and J by 5 bases; unmatched bases: 5. CDR3 size: 12 residues. The germline V gene has CDR1 SGHVS and CDR2 FNYEAQ. The CDR3 loop is CARFSGGDEQYF. CDR3 DNA: TGTGCCAGATTTAGCGGGGGCGACGAGCAGTACTTC.

The gene calls are TRBV25-1 and TRBJ1-2, with D possibly being TRBD1 (5 bases). Deletions cut 3 bases from V and 12 bases from J, with 17 bases between. The CDR3 loop spans 13 amino acids. Germline CDR1 reads MGHDK; CDR2 reads SYGVNS. The CDR3 DNA sequence: TGTGCCAGCAGTGAGGGCGGACAACGACCCAACACCTTC. This gives the protein CASSEGGQRPNTF.

The genes are TRBV6-2 or TRBV6-3 and TRBJ2-1; the D gene is possibly TRBD1 (5 bases). The CDR3 consists of 15 residues. V was cut by 0 bases and J by 3 bases, with 9 bases left in between. The germline V gene encodes CDR1 MNHEY and CDR2 SVGEGT. The CDR3 here is CASSYSTVRYNEQFF. In DNA form, the CDR3 reads TGTGCCAGCAGTTACTCGACAGTACGCTACAATGAGCAGTTCTTC.

This clonotype has a handful of counts. The chain joins TRBV28 to TRBJ2-3; D might be TRBD1 or TRBD2, each matching 5 bases. Trimming shortened V by 6 bases and J by 6 bases, and 28 bases separated the two germline ends. Germline V lookup: CDR1 MDHEN, CDR2 SYDVKM. This CDR3 spans 18 amino acids. The CDR3 region is CASSTVLGPTDGEDTQYF. The CDR3 bases are TGTGCCAGCAGCACCGTCCTGGGACCGACGGACGGGGAGGATACGCAGTATTTT.

The chain employs TRBV7-6 and TRBJ2-4; 12 nucleotides agree with TRBD2. The CDR3 consists of 16 residues. Trimming took 6 bases from V and 6 from J; bases not matched to a gene: 9. Germline V gene lookup returns CDR1 SGHVS and CDR2 FNYEAQ. This CDR3 is CASSPQTSGGGNIQYF. The CDR3 DNA reads TGTGCCAGCAGTCCTCAGACTAGCGGGGGCGGAAACATTCAGTACTTC.

This clonotype was seen only a few times. The chain combines TRBV24-1 with TRBJ1-1; D is possibly TRBD1 (6 bases). Germline V gene lookup returns CDR1 KGHDR and CDR2 SFDVKD. Trimming pared 7 bases from V and 1 base from J, leaving 9 bases between. This CDR3 spans 13 amino acids. DNA for the CDR3: TGTGCCACCAGGCAGGGGCCGAACACTGAAGCTTTCTTT. Protein sequence: CATRQGPNTEAFF.

The chain uses TRBV20-1 and TRBJ2-7; D may be TRBD2 (6 bases). Per the germline V gene, CDR1 is DFQATT and CDR2 is SNEGSKA (reference sequence). This CDR3 contains 14 residues. This CDR3 is CSAEGPDVPYEQYF. CDR3 in DNA: TGCAGCGCGGAGGGACCAGACGTACCCTACGAGCAGTACTTC.